The rows below give T cell receptor beta chains drawn from one sample of a study of T-cell reconstitution after alpha-beta-depleted transplantation in children. Each CDR3 protein gets one entry after TCRdb re-called the PCR reads with MiXCR. The sample holds roughly 100,000 distinct CDR3 sequences, 8% to 9% seen once. The sample was PBMCs from the stem cell graft donor, taken from the stem cell graft. Receptors were obtained from a human donor who donated a stem cell graft to a child with congenital amegakaryocytic thrombocytopenia. CDR3s include the opening cysteine and the closing phenylalanine or tryptophan. D genes are given only for firm matches. Only some rows state a clone size, as once, few, many or a class for expanded clones.

DNA,CDR3,J,D,size,V
TGCGCCAGCAGTGAGAAGGGAGGAGACACTGAAGCTTTCTTT,CASSEKGGDTEAFF,TRBJ1-1,NA,NA,TRBV10-2
TGTGCCAGCAGTGAGAGGTGGTCTGGAAACACCATATATTTT,CASSERWSGNTIYF,TRBJ1-3,NA,many,TRBV6-1
TGTGCCAGCAGCTTACGAGCGGGTCTTGGCACCGGGGAGCTGTTTTTT,CASSLRAGLGTGELFF,TRBJ2-2,NA,NA,TRBV4-2
TGCGCCAGCAGCCAAGAGACGGCAACTGAAGCTTTCTTT,CASSQETATEAFF,TRBJ1-1,NA,many,TRBV4-1
TGCAGTGCTATCCGGGACACTTCAACCGGGGAGCTGTTTTTT,CSAIRDTSTGELFF,TRBJ2-2,NA,many,TRBV20-1
TGCGCCAGCAGCTTGGGGAGTAGCGGGGGCCAAGAGACCCAGTACTTC,CASSLGSSGGQETQYF,TRBJ2-5,TRBD2,few,TRBV5-1
TGTGCCAGCAGCCCGACAGGTCGGTACGAGCAGTACTTC,CASSPTGRYEQYF,TRBJ2-7,NA,NA,TRBV7-2
TGTGCCAGCAGCCAAGATTTAGGCTTCGAAGCTCCCGAGCAGTACTTC,CASSQDLGFEAPEQYF,TRBJ2-7,NA,many,TRBV3-1
TGTGCCATCAGTGAGAACAGACAGGGAGCCTATGGCTACACCTTC,CAISENRQGAYGYTF,TRBJ1-2,TRBD1,many,TRBV10-3
TGCGCCAGCAGCCGAGACAGCCCTAGCACAGATACGCAGTATTTT,CASSRDSPSTDTQYF,TRBJ2-3,NA,many,TRBV5-1
TGTGCCAGCAGCTTTCGCCCACGGGATAAACAAGAGACCCAGTACTTC,CASSFRPRDKQETQYF,TRBJ2-5,NA,many,TRBV7-6
TGTGCCAGCAGCCGTGGGAGGCTGAATGAGCAGTTCTTC,CASSRGRLNEQFF,TRBJ2-1,NA,many,TRBV7-6
TGTGCCAGCAGCGTCGATGGCTCCTACGAGCAGTACTTC,CASSVDGSYEQYF,TRBJ2-7,NA,many,TRBV28
TGTGCCAGCAGTTACTCGATTGCCACTGAAGCTTTCTTT,CASSYSIATEAFF,TRBJ1-1,NA,many,TRBV6-5
TGCGCCAGCAGCACGGGTCAGGGGGCGGGCACTGAAGCTTTCTTT,CASSTGQGAGTEAFF,TRBJ1-1,TRBD1,many,TRBV5-1
TGTGCCAGCAGCTTAGAGCCGGGGGCGTTGTACGGCTACACCTTC,CASSLEPGALYGYTF,TRBJ1-2,NA,many,TRBV11-2
TGCAGTGCTAGAGATTCTTTCTTGGCGGGGAGCACAGATACGCAGTATTTT,CSARDSFLAGSTDTQYF,TRBJ2-3,NA,many,TRBV20-1
TGCAGTGCCAACCCTAGAGGGAGCTCCTACGAGCAGTACTTC,CSANPRGSSYEQYF,TRBJ2-7,NA,many,TRBV20-1
TGCGCCAGCAGCTTAGGGGTAGGCGGCTCACCATACGAGCAGTACTTC,CASSLGVGGSPYEQYF,TRBJ2-7,NA,many,TRBV5-1
TGTGCCACCAGTAGACAGGGAAGTGGCTACACCTTC,CATSRQGSGYTF,TRBJ1-2,TRBD1,many,TRBV15
TGTGCCAGCCGAGTACTAGCGGGTAACAATGAGCAGTTCTTC,CASRVLAGNNEQFF,TRBJ2-1,TRBD2,many,TRBV6-2/TRBV6-3
TGTGCCAGTAGTCGTCGGACAGATACGCAGTATTTT,CASSRRTDTQYF,TRBJ2-3,NA,many,TRBV19
TGCGCCAGCAGCTTCGATCTAGCGGCCTACGAGCAGTACTTC,CASSFDLAAYEQYF,TRBJ2-7,TRBD2,NA,TRBV5-1
TGTGCCAGCAGCCCAACAGGGGTTGCCGGGGAGCTGTTTTTT,CASSPTGVAGELFF,TRBJ2-2,TRBD1,many,TRBV7-2
TGTGCCAGCAGCCCTGGACAGCTCACAGATACGCAGTATTTT,CASSPGQLTDTQYF,TRBJ2-3,NA,many,TRBV28
TGTGCCACCAGCCCCGAAGCGGGAGGTTCGGGCACAGATACGCAGTATTTT,CATSPEAGGSGTDTQYF,TRBJ2-3,TRBD2,many,TRBV15
TGTGCCAGCAGCTTGAACACGGAGACTATGGGCTACACCTTC,CASSLNTETMGYTF,TRBJ1-2,NA,many,TRBV7-9
TGTGCCAGCAGCTTGGGGACAGGGGGTGGCTACACCTTC,CASSLGTGGGYTF,TRBJ1-2,TRBD1,many,TRBV7-6
TGTGCCAGTAGCGGAGGGCCAATGAACACTGAAGCTTTCTTT,CASSGGPMNTEAFF,TRBJ1-1,NA,few,TRBV19
TGCAGCGTTGAAGAGACCAGGGCGGAGAGTGGCTACACCTTC,CSVEETRAESGYTF,TRBJ1-2,NA,few,TRBV29-1
TGTGCCAGCAGCTCCCTTTCTAAGAACACCGGGGAGCTGTTTTTT,CASSSLSKNTGELFF,TRBJ2-2,NA,many,TRBV7-2
TGCGCCAGCAGCCTAGAGACAGGGATTAATGAAAAACTGTTTTTT,CASSLETGINEKLFF,TRBJ1-4,TRBD1,many,TRBV4-1
TGTGCCAGTAGTTGGCAATTTGGGACTGAAGCTTTCTTT,CASSWQFGTEAFF,TRBJ1-1,NA,many,TRBV19
TGTGCCAGCACTCCCGGGTTAGCATTTTACAATGAGCAGTTCTTC,CASTPGLAFYNEQFF,TRBJ2-1,NA,many,TRBV7-2
TGTGCCAGCAGTGATCCTAGCGGGAGACGCCTTAGCTCCTACAATGAGCAGTTCTTC,CASSDPSGRRLSSYNEQFF,TRBJ2-1,TRBD2,many,TRBV2
TGTGCCATCAGTGAGACGACAGGGGCTGGCTACACCTTC,CAISETTGAGYTF,TRBJ1-2,TRBD1,many,TRBV10-3
TGCGCCAGCAGCTTGGCTAGCCGCGGCTCCTACAATGAGCAGTTCTTC,CASSLASRGSYNEQFF,TRBJ2-1,NA,many,TRBV5-1
TGCAGTGCAGACGAGACCTCGGGGGGTCGAGAGACCCAGTACTTC,CSADETSGGRETQYF,TRBJ2-5,TRBD2,many,TRBV20-1
TGTGCCAGCAGTCGTAGCCGTATGAACACTGAAGCTTTCTTT,CASSRSRMNTEAFF,TRBJ1-1,NA,many,TRBV6-5
TGCGCCAGCAGCCAAGATACTGGGGGACTAGCGTCAGATACGCAGTATTTT,CASSQDTGGLASDTQYF,TRBJ2-3,TRBD2,many,TRBV4-1
TGTGCCAGCAGTTGGGACAGAGAGTCCTACGAGCAGTACTTC,CASSWDRESYEQYF,TRBJ2-7,TRBD1,many,TRBV28
TGTGCCAGCAGCCAAGGGTCTTATACGCAGTATTTT,CASSQGSYTQYF,TRBJ2-3,NA,many,TRBV4-2
TGCAGCGTTGAGACAGGGGGTACCGATACGCAGTATTTT,CSVETGGTDTQYF,TRBJ2-3,TRBD1,many,TRBV29-1
TGTGCCAGCAGCACTAGCGGGAGTGGGAATGAGCAGTTCTTC,CASSTSGSGNEQFF,TRBJ2-1,TRBD2,NA,TRBV7-9
TGTGCCTGGAGAGCCAGGGGGAGGGAGACCCAGTACTTC,CAWRARGRETQYF,TRBJ2-5,NA,once,TRBV30
TGCGCCAGCACCCGCTCACCGGCGAACACTGAAGCTTTCTTT,CASTRSPANTEAFF,TRBJ1-1,NA,NA,TRBV5-1
TGTGCCAGCATAATGAACACTGAAGCTTTCTTT,CASIMNTEAFF,TRBJ1-1,NA,many,TRBV6-1
TGTGCCAGCAGCCCGTACGGGGATCGGGGTACGGATACGCAGTATTTT,CASSPYGDRGTDTQYF,TRBJ2-3,NA,many,TRBV7-3
TGTGCCAGCACCCCATCGAACACCGGGGAGCTGTTTTTT,CASTPSNTGELFF,TRBJ2-2,NA,many,TRBV28
TGTGCCAGCAGCTCCCTCTCGACAGTCCAAGAGACCCAGTACTTC,CASSSLSTVQETQYF,TRBJ2-5,NA,many,TRBV7-9
TGCAGTGCTAGAGATCTCCCTAGCGGCTACAATGAGCAGTTCTTC,CSARDLPSGYNEQFF,TRBJ2-1,TRBD2,many,TRBV20-1
TGTGCCAGCAGTGAAGACAGGGGATCGTACAACTATGGCTACACCTTC,CASSEDRGSYNYGYTF,TRBJ1-2,TRBD1,NA,TRBV2
TGCGCCAGCAGCCAGGGACTAGCGGGAGTTCGGGAGCAGTTCTTC,CASSQGLAGVREQFF,TRBJ2-1,TRBD2,many,TRBV4-3
TGTGCCAGCCGACCCTCCGCCTTAAGCACAGATACGCAGTATTTT,CASRPSALSTDTQYF,TRBJ2-3,NA,NA,TRBV7-2
TGTGCCAGCAGCCCGGACAGGGGGAGAGAAGGCTACACCTTC,CASSPDRGREGYTF,TRBJ1-2,TRBD1,NA,TRBV7-2
TGCGCCAGCAGCCCCAGGGGCGCAGATACGCAGTATTTT,CASSPRGADTQYF,TRBJ2-3,NA,many,TRBV5-1
TGCAGCGCTCCGACTAGCGGGAGGGCCAACGAGCAGTACTTC,CSAPTSGRANEQYF,TRBJ2-7,TRBD2,many,TRBV29-1
TGCAGTGCTAGGACAGGGGGCAACTATAATTCACCCCTCCACTTT,CSARTGGNYNSPLHF,TRBJ1-6,TRBD1,many,TRBV20-1
TGTGCCAGCAGCCAAGCAACGACGAAGAACGAGCAGTACTTC,CASSQATTKNEQYF,TRBJ2-7,NA,many,TRBV3-1